This TCR beta chain appears in the sequencing data of a study of control samples from healthy donors and cancer patients. Here immunoSEQ multiplex PCR was the method, and the copy in TCRdb shows in-frame clones only, minus some. In the table there are about 270,000 clones, approximately 80% of which are singletons. V shed 2 bases and J shed 2 bases, with 13 bases lying between them. Germline V gene sequence: CDR1 SNHLY, CDR2 FYNNEI. The CDR3 length is 15 residues. This TCR derives from a woman aged 55-69 years with lung cancer. The gene calls are TRBV2 and TRBJ2-7; a weak D match, TRBD1 (5 bases). Sample: PBMCs. The CDR3 here is CASSEIGALTYEQYF. In DNA form, the CDR3 reads TGTGCCAGCAGTGAAATAGGGGCCCTCACCTACGAGCAGTACTTC.